The present T cell receptor (beta chain) was sequenced within a study of tumor and adjacent non-tumor tissue in lung cancer. No cell sorting was done before RNA was extracted from the tissue. Distant lung tissue was collected more than 3 cm away from the tumor edge. TCRbeta libraries were built with three rounds of nested PCR, modified from ARM-PCR. From the multiplex PCR reads, TCRdb called clonotypes with MiXCR, one entry per CDR3 protein. Here the sample spans tens of thousands of distinct CDR3 sequences, 64% being singletons. Note on this clonotype: The antigen is undetermined. A much bigger clone sits one base away, suggesting this may be a read error.

In germline, CDR1 is SGHDT, CDR2 YYEEEE. This CDR3 has 15 amino acids. Trimming removed 4 bases from V and 3 bases from J, with 13 bases in between. Whole-study findings and limits: Tumor TCR diversity, when higher, was linked to shorter survival. In normal lung, the top 100 clones were significantly more dominant than in tumor.

The V gene is TRBV5-6, the J gene TRBJ2-2, with D possibly being TRBD2 (5 bases). This TCR derives from a woman aged 70-85 years with non-small cell lung cancer. Sequencing input: distant non-tumor lung tissue. CDR3 nucleotides: TGTGCCAGCAGCCCGCCCGGGGATTACACCGGGGAGCTGTTTTTT. It encodes CASSPPGDYTGELFF.